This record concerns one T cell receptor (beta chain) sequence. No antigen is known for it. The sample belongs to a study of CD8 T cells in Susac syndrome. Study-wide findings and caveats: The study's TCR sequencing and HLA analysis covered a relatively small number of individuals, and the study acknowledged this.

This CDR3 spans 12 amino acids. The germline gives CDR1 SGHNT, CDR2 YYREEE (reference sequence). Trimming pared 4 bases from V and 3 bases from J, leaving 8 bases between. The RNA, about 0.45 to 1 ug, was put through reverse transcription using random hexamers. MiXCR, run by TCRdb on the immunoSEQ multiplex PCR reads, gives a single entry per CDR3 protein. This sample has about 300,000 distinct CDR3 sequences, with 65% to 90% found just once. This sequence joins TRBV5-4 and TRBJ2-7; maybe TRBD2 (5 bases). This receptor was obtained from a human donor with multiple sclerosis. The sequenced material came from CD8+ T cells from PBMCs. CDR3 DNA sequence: TGTGCCAGCAGCCTCCGGGACTACGAGCAGTACTTC. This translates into CASSLRDYEQYF.